The next 29 T cell receptor beta chains were all read from a single sample in a study of shared clonotypes between healthy human individuals. Profiled with immunoSEQ multiplex PCR; TCRdb holds only in-frame clones, not every one. The sample includes 2 million to 3 million clones, just over 90% of them seen just once. Sequenced material: naive CD4+ T cells sorted from blood. The sample's subset: CD45RA+ positively selected. The receptors were gathered from a man younger than 35 in good health.

This sequence joins TRBV7-2 and TRBJ1-4, with 11 bases aligning to TRBD1. The trim removed 2 bases at V and 0 bases at J, leaving 8 bases unmatched. This CDR3 has 19 residues. Germline V gene lookup returns CDR1 SGHTA and CDR2 FQGNSA. CDR3 region: CASSLPRTGGFSTNEKLFF. CDR3 nucleotides: TGTGCCAGCAGCTTACCCCGGACAGGGGGCTTCTCAACTAATGAAAAACTGTTTTTT.

V and J are TRBV11-2 and TRBJ1-6; 9 bases line up with TRBD1. J lost 4 bases, V lost 5 bases, and 6 bases had no gene match. The germline CDR1 and CDR2 sequences are SGHAT and FQNNGV. This CDR3 has 16 amino acids. In DNA form, the CDR3 reads TGTGCCAGCAGCACCTATGGGACAGGGTATAATTCACCCCTCCACTTT. Encoded protein: CASSTYGTGYNSPLHF.

V and J are TRBV4-1 and TRBJ2-1, with 9 bases aligning to TRBD2. The germline gives CDR1 MGHRA, CDR2 YSYEKL. This CDR3 contains 20 residues. J lost 0 bases, V lost 0 bases, and 12 bases had no gene match. The CDR3 is CASSQDSRSSGVSSYNEQFF. The CDR3 region has the DNA TGCGCCAGCAGCCAAGACTCGAGGTCTAGCGGGGTTAGCTCCTACAATGAGCAGTTCTTC.

The CDR3 here is CASSAGLAGVSLEQYF. The CDR3 DNA follows: TGTGCCAGTAGCGCGGGACTAGCGGGCGTCTCTCTGGAGCAGTACTTC. V gene TRBV19 combines with J gene TRBJ2-7, with 12 bases fitting TRBD2. Germline loops: CDR1 LNHDA, CDR2 SQIVND (reference sequence). V lost 6 bases and J lost 7; bases outside the gene matches: 13. This CDR3 is 16 amino acids long.

This chain uses TRBV27 with TRBJ1-2; D may be TRBD1 (6 bases). From germline, CDR1 is MNHEY and CDR2 SMNVEV (reference sequence). The CDR3 is made up of 13 amino acids. Deletions cut 5 bases from V and 7 bases from J, with 14 bases between. The CDR3 here is CASSLRGFGGYTF. Here the CDR3 DNA reads TGTGCCAGCAGTCTCAGGGGCTTTGGTGGCTACACCTTC.

In its sample, this clone was seen a few times. The same CDR3 arises from other DNA sequences in this sample as well. This chain links TRBV30 with TRBJ1-1, with D possibly TRBD1 on 6 matching bases. This CDR3 is built from 14 residues. V was cut by 2 bases and J by 1 base, with 11 bases left in between. Looked up from germline, CDR1 is GTSNPN and CDR2 is SVGIG (reference sequence). CDR3 nucleotide sequence: TGTGCCTGGAGTATACAGGGCGGGAACACTGAAGCTTTCTTT. It yields the protein CAWSIQGGNTEAFF. The entire variable domain, with the rest obtained from reference TRBV30 and TRBJ1-1, is as follows: SQTIHQWPATLVQPVGSPLSLECTVEGTSNPNLYWYRQAAGRGLQLLFYSVGIGQISSEVPQNLSASRPQDRQFILSSKKLLLSDSGFYLCAWSIQGGNTEAFFGQGTRLTVV.

This clone was counted a few times. The chain couples TRBV7-9 to TRBJ1-5; D remains ambiguous. The CDR3 covers 12 residues. CDR1 and CDR2 (germline): SEHNR, FQNEAQ (reference sequence). V shed 5 bases and J shed 5 bases, with 7 bases lying between them. CDR3 coding DNA: TGTGCCAGCAGCCTACAGCATCAGCCCCAGCATTTT. Its translation is CASSLQHQPQHF.

The genes are TRBV5-1 and TRBJ2-5, with 8 positions matching TRBD2. The CDR3 loop spans 14 amino acids. Trimming cost V 4 bases and J 1 base; bases outside gene matches: 3. From germline, CDR1 is SGHRS and CDR2 YFSETQ. The CDR3 DNA is TGCGCCAGCAGCATAGGGACTAGCCAAGAGACCCAGTACTTC. Translating it yields CASSIGTSQETQYF.

This clone was observed a few times. CDR3 amino acids: CAFENTEAFF. The CDR3 region has the DNA TGTGCCTTCGAGAACACTGAAGCTTTCTTT. The rearrangement uses TRBV30 and TRBJ1-1, with no clear D. The length of the CDR3 is 10 residues. V gave up 7 bases and J gave up 1 base, with 4 bases separating them. Germline CDR1 and CDR2: GTSNPN and SVGIG (reference sequence).

The chain uses TRBV5-6 and TRBJ2-5; 10 positions match TRBD2. This CDR3 has 16 amino acids. Per germline, CDR1 SGHDT and CDR2 YYEEEE. With V trimmed by 4 bases and J by 2 bases, 8 bases remained unmatched. CDR3 in amino acids: CASSRLSGGAQETQYF. The CDR3 DNA reads as TGTGCCAGCAGCCGATTAAGCGGGGGGGCGCAAGAGACCCAGTACTTC.

This chain links TRBV19 with TRBJ2-5; D is possibly TRBD2 (5 bases). Germline assignment: CDR1 LNHDA and CDR2 SQIVND (reference sequence). This CDR3 has 13 residues. V lost 3 bases to trimming and J lost 5 bases, with 10 bases between them. The CDR3 reads CASSMRAWETQYF. The CDR3 DNA follows: TGTGCCAGTAGTATGCGGGCGTGGGAGACCCAGTACTTC.

This chain joins TRBV5-1 and TRBJ2-3; D not resolved. There are 13 residues in the CDR3. V lost 1 base, J lost 7 bases, and 10 bases lay in between. Germline CDR1 reads SGHRS; CDR2 reads YFSETQ. CDR3 in DNA: TGCGCCAGCAGCTTGTCGACCGCTAATACGCAGTATTTT. This sequence encodes CASSLSTANTQYF. The variable domain in full, completed from reference TRBV5-1 and TRBJ2-3, reads KAGVTQTPRYLIKTRGQQVTLSCSPISGHRSVSWYQQTPGQGLQFLFEYFSETQRNKGNFPGRFSGRQFSNSRSEMNVSTLELGDSALYLCASSLSTANTQYFGPGTRLTVL.

Comment on this clone: Germline and junction disagree at one end, which may indicate a read error. V usage is TRBV28 and J usage is TRBJ1-2, with a weak D call TRBD1 (6 bases). CDR1 is MDHEN and CDR2 is SYDVKM in the germline V gene. The CDR3 sequence is 16 residues long. The DNA for the CDR3 is TGTGCCGGCAGTTTACTGAACTTGCGGACAGCGGGCGGCTACACCTTC. This codes for CAGSLLNLRTAGGYTF.

This chain connects TRBV6-5 to TRBJ1-1; D remains ambiguous. Between the trimmed V and J ends, which lost 2 bases and 2 bases, there was a span of 12 bases. CDR1 MNHEY and CDR2 SVGAGI come from the germline V gene. The CDR3 extends over 15 amino acids. For the CDR3, the DNA is TGTGCCAGCAGTTACAGTCGGGATACCAACACTGAAGCTTTCTTT. Its translation: CASSYSRDTNTEAFF.

V is TRBV4-2 and J is TRBJ1-4, with D possibly matching TRBD1 (5 bases). CDR3 length: 14 amino acids. CDR1 is LGHNA, CDR2 YNFKEQ, per germline. Trimming removed 0 bases from V and 8 bases from J, with 10 bases in between. CDR3 DNA: TGTGCCAGCAGCCAAGAAGGGGAAGGAGAAAAACTGTTTTTT. Translated, it gives CASSQEGEGEKLFF.

This chain links TRBV6-1 with TRBJ2-7, with D perhaps TRBD1 (6 bases). Trimming took 2 bases from V and 0 from J, leaving 14 bases between them. Germline lookup yields CDR1 MNHNS and CDR2 SASEGT. The CDR3 totals 16 residues. CDR3 in amino acids: CASSEYGQLSSYEQYF. The CDR3 DNA follows: TGTGCCAGCAGTGAATACGGACAGCTGAGCTCCTACGAGCAGTACTTC.

The chain links TRBV10-1 to TRBJ2-1; D unresolved. V lost 5 bases to trimming and J lost 8 bases, with 13 bases between them. This CDR3 comprises 13 residues. Germline lookup yields CDR1 WNHNN and CDR2 SYGVQD (reference sequence). The DNA of the CDR3 is TGCGCCAGCAGTTACAACTATGGCGATGAGCAGTTCTTC. It is translated as CASSYNYGDEQFF.

The rearrangement uses TRBV19 and TRBJ1-1; D possibly corresponds to TRBD1 (6 bases). V was clipped by 2 bases and J by 0 bases, with 13 bases between them. From germline, CDR1 is LNHDA and CDR2 SQIVND (reference sequence). The CDR3 is 16 amino acids. The CDR3 is CASSIRLDRMNTEAFF. DNA for the CDR3: TGTGCCAGTAGTATACGGCTAGACAGGATGAACACTGAAGCTTTCTTT.

The chain uses TRBV6-1 and TRBJ2-4, with D perhaps TRBD1 (7 bases). This CDR3 contains 14 residues. Germline CDR1 is MNHNS and CDR2 is SASEGT. Trimming removed 6 bases from V and 5 bases from J, with 14 bases in between. The CDR3 bases are TGTGCCAGCAGGCGGGACAGAACAGAAAACATTCAGTACTTC. Its protein product is CASRRDRTENIQYF.

In DNA form, the CDR3 reads TGTGCCAGCAGTTTAACAGGACAGCCCTGGTATGGCTACACCTTC. Its protein product is CASSLTGQPWYGYTF. The gene calls are TRBV27 and TRBJ1-2; possible D gene TRBD1, 6 bases. CDR1 and CDR2 from the germline V gene are MNHEY and SMNVEV (reference sequence). The CDR3 has 15 residues. Trimming removed 2 bases from V and 5 bases from J, with 15 bases in between.

Turning to this clone: The same CDR3 can be traced to other DNA sequences in this sample. The chain uses TRBV5-4 and TRBJ2-3; 7 nucleotides match TRBD2. Germline CDR1 SGHNT, CDR2 YYREEE (reference sequence). CDR3 size: 15 residues. Trimming removed 1 base from V and 0 bases from J; junction bases left unmatched: 2. This CDR3 reads CASSLPSGSTDTQYF. The CDR3 nucleotides read TGTGCCAGCAGCTTGCCTAGCGGAAGCACAGATACGCAGTATTTT.

The J gene is TRBJ1-3, the V gene TRBV30; 7 nucleotides agree with TRBD1. Germline trimming cut 6 bases from V and 0 bases from J; bases unmatched to any gene: 5. Germline V gene lookup returns CDR1 GTSNPN and CDR2 SVGIG (reference sequence). The CDR3 consists of 14 residues. CDR3 in DNA: TGTGCCTGTCCGGACAGGAGCTCTGGAAACACCATATATTTT. Translating it yields CACPDRSSGNTIYF.

The rearrangement uses TRBV30 and TRBJ1-3; D not certain. In germline, CDR1 is GTSNPN, CDR2 SVGIG (reference sequence). This CDR3 comprises 18 residues. The V gene lost 0 bases and the J gene lost 4 bases, with 22 bases spanning the gap. The CDR3 here is CAWSVSFKGSARGNTIYF. DNA of the CDR3: TGTGCCTGGAGTGTAAGTTTTAAGGGATCGGCGCGCGGAAACACCATATATTTT.

The genes are TRBV10-3 and TRBJ1-2; D call uncertain. V was clipped by 5 bases and J by 8 bases, with 21 bases between them. From germline, CDR1 is ENHRY and CDR2 SYGVKD. This CDR3 is built from 15 residues. The CDR3 loop is CAISPGVGVGEGYTF. CDR3 nucleotide sequence: TGTGCCATCAGTCCCGGGGTAGGTGTCGGGGAAGGCTACACCTTC.

The chain carries TRBV6-5 and TRBJ1-2, with 7 positions matching TRBD1. The CDR3 runs to 14 residues. V dropped 5 bases and J dropped 7; count of bases not matched to a gene: 10. CDR1 is MNHEY, CDR2 SVGAGI, per germline. The CDR3 is CASSLRGEIGGYTF. The CDR3 nucleotides are TGTGCCAGCAGTCTCAGGGGGGAAATAGGTGGCTACACCTTC.

The gene calls are TRBV30 and TRBJ2-7; D is possibly TRBD2 (5 bases). CDR1 GTSNPN and CDR2 SVGIG come from the germline V gene (reference sequence). Trimming removed 3 bases from V and 0 bases from J, with 15 bases in between. The CDR3 loop spans 15 amino acids. In DNA form, the CDR3 reads TGTGCCTGGAGCCTCCTGGGGAGTAACTCCTACGAGCAGTACTTC. This codes for CAWSLLGSNSYEQYF.

This rearrangement joins TRBV27 to TRBJ2-3, with 12 nucleotides matching TRBD2. The CDR3 contains 17 residues. Germline values: CDR1 MNHEY, CDR2 SMNVEV (reference sequence). The V segment lost 6 bases and the J segment 3 bases; nucleotides outside the gene matches: 10. CDR3 sequence reads: CASRPLSSGRATDTQYF. In DNA, the CDR3 is TGTGCCAGCAGACCCCTCTCTAGCGGGAGGGCGACAGATACGCAGTATTTT.

V gene TRBV7-2 combines with J gene TRBJ1-5; 8 bases line up with TRBD1. CDR3 length: 16 residues. Trimming removed 5 bases from V and 2 bases from J; junction bases left unmatched: 8. CDR1 is SGHTA and CDR2 is FQGNSA in the germline V gene. CDR3 bases: TGTGCCAGCAGCCCCAGCCAGGGGGCCGGCAATCAGCCCCAGCATTTT. Translation gives CASSPSQGAGNQPQHF.

The chain combines TRBV2 with TRBJ2-2; 9 nucleotides line up with TRBD1. The CDR3 has 15 residues. The V gene's germline CDR1 is SNHLY and CDR2 FYNNEI. Trimming took 6 bases from V and 0 from J; bases not matched to a gene: 2. As DNA, the CDR3 is TGTGCCAGCAGGAACAGGGGGCCGAACACCGGGGAGCTGTTTTTT. It yields the protein CASRNRGPNTGELFF. The complete variable domain, with remaining parts taken from reference TRBV2 and TRBJ2-2, reads EPEVTQTPSHQVTQMGQEVILRCVPISNHLYFYWYRQILGQKVEFLVSFYNNEISEKSEIFDDQFSVERPDGSNFTLKIRSTKLEDSAMYFCASRNRGPNTGELFFGEGSRLTVL.